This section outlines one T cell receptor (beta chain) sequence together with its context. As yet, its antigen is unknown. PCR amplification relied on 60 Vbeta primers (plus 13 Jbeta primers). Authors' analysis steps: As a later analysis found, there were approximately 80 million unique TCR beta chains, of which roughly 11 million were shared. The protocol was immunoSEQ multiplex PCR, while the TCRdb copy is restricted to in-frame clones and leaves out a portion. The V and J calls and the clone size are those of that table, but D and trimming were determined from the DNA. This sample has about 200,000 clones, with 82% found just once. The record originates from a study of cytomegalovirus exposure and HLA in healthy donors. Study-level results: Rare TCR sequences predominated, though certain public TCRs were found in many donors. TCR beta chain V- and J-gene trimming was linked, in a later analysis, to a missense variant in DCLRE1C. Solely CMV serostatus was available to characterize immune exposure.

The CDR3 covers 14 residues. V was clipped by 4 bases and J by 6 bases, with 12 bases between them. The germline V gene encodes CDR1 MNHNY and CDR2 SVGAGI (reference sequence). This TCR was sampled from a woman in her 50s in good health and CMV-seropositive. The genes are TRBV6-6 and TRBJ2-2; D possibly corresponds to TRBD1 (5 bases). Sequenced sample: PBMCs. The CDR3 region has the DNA TGTGCCAGCAGTTTCGACAGATCAGCCGGGGAGCTGTTTTTT. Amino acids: CASSFDRSAGELFF.